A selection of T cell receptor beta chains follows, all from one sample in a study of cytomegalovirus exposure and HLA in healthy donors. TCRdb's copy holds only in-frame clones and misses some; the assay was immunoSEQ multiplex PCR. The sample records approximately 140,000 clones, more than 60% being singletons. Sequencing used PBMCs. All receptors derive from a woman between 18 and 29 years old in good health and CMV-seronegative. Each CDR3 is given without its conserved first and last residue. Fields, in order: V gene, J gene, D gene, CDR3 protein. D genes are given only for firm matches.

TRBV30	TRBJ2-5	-	AWSSDFQEAQY
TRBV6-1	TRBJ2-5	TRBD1	ASSAAGTAQETQY
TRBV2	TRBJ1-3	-	ASFPVSSGNTIY
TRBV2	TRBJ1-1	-	ASSLRTDTEAF
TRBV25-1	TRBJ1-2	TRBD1	ASSDPPGQGIYGYT
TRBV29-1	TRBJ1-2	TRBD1	SVVRTGASYGYT
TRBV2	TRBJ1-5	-	ASSRASTGQPQH
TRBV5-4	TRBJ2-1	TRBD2	ASSLGIAGGNEQF
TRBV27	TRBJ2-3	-	ASSLLTGSTDTQY
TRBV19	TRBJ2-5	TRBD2	ASSIGTIQETQY
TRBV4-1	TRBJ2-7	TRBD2	ASSRGLASSYEQY
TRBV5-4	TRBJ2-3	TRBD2	ASSPNAITGTSRNTQY
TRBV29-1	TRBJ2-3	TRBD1	SVAQGQGSTDTQY
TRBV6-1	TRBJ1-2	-	ASSEPRGGGYT
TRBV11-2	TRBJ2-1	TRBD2	ASSLTHRTSGSLYNEQF
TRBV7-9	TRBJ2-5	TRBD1	ASSSSRQGRETQY
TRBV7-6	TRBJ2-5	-	ASSLAREAQY
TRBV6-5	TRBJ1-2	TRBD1	ASSFRDSYGYT
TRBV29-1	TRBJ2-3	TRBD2	SVEMLAGESSDTQY
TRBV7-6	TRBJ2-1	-	ASSLAGSGNNEQF
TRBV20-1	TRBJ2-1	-	SARFGAHWF
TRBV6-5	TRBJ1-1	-	ASSYAGFNTEAF
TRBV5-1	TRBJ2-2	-	ASSFRSISVESTGELF
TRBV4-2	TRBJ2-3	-	ASSQDPNRGNTQY
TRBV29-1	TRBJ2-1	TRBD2	SVSASGRGGAYNEQF
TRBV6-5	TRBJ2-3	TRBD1	ASSNTGGSDTQY
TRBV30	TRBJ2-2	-	AWRQGWNTGELF
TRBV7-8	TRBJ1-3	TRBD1	ASSLARVGRGQYTIY
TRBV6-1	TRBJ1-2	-	ASSEQGWYGYT
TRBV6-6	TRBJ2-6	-	ASSPLRGNGANVLT
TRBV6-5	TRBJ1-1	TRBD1	ASTKWGTGVTEAF
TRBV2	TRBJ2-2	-	ASIKSPNTGELF
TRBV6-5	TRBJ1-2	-	ASTDAGGLDGYT
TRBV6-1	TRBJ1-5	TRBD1	ASSEGTVSNQPQH
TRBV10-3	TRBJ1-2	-	AISEGSGYGYT
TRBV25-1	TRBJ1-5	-	ASSELGGSNQPQH
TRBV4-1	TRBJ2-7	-	ASSHLGASAVQQY
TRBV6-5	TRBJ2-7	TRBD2	ASSKLAGEGYEQY
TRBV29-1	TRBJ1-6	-	SVVEAPDSPLH
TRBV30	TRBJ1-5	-	AWSSRGRQPQH
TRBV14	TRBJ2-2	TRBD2	ASSQDLAGANTGELF
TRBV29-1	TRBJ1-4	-	SVEGTDEKLF
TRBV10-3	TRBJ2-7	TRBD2	AISETSGSGEQY
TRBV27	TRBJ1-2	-	ASSPGSYGYT
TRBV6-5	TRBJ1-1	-	ASSYSEGRSTEAF
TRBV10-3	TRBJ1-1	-	AISPKDSNTEAF
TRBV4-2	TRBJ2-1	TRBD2	ASSPMGLEGLGNEQF
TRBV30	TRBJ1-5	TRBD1	AWATPGGGQPQH
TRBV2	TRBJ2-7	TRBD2	ASSETSGDSSYEQY
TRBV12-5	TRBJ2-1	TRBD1	ASGLSLTGTGNNEQF
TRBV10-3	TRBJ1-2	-	AISDSRGTANGYT
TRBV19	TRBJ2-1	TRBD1	ASSIWGPGRGQGSSYNEQF
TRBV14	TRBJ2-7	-	ASSQGYYEQY
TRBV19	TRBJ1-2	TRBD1	ASSPTGDGYT
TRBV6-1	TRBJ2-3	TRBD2	ASREREEDTQY
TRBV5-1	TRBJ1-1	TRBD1	ASSLERDRGNTEAF